This T cell receptor (beta chain) was retrieved from a study of control samples from healthy donors and cancer patients. Germline CDR1 reads SQVTM; CDR2 reads ANQGSEA. This CDR3 has 19 residues. The ends were cut back, 1 base at V and 7 bases at J, with 32 bases in the middle. With regard to this clone: Other nucleotide sequences in the sample specify the same CDR3.

Data came from immunoSEQ multiplex PCR; TCRdb stores just in-frame clones and leaves some out. This table holds roughly 150,000 clones, about 89% found once. This TCR was sampled from a man aged 25-45 years in good health. The sequenced sample consisted of blood. The rearrangement joins TRBV29-1 to TRBJ2-7; perhaps TRBD2 as D (6 bases). CDR3 nucleotide sequence: TGCAGCGTTGAAGCCGCCCTACGGGGGTCGACGGGCGGCGCCTTTGAGCAGTACTTC. Translating gives CSVEAALRGSTGGAFEQYF.